The 10 T cell receptor beta chains below were found in one sample sequenced in a study of CD8+CD57+ T cells in acquired aplastic anemia. TCR beta VDJ and CDR3 profiling used genomic DNA as template. TCRdb itself ran the reads through MiXCR, one entry per CDR3 protein. Among some 180,000 distinct CDR3 sequences, less than 55% were seen once, and the ten largest hold approximately 2.9%. Material: sorted CD4+, CD8+, or CD8+CD57+ T cells (not recorded which) from PBMCs. All receptors derive from a human donor in good health.

This clonotype was recorded many times. The J gene is TRBJ2-7, the V gene TRBV5-1, with 14 bases aligning to TRBD2. Germline-derived CDR1 and CDR2 are SGHRS and YFSETQ. The CDR3 has 15 amino acids. Germline trimming cut 3 bases from V and 3 bases from J; bases unmatched to any gene: 2. CDR3 nucleotide sequence: TGCGCCAGCAGCTGGACTAGCGGGGGGAACTACGAGCAGTACTTC. It specifies CASSWTSGGNYEQYF.

In its sample, this clonotype was seen many times. V usage is TRBV20-1 and J usage is TRBJ2-1; TRBD2 matches 8 bases. Trimming removed 2 bases from V and 8 bases from J; junction bases left unmatched: 26. This CDR3 has 20 residues. Germline CDR1 and CDR2: DFQATT and SNEGSKA (reference sequence). This CDR3 reads CSARPGVASGPRKGLDEQFF. Here the CDR3 DNA reads TGCAGTGCTAGACCTGGGGTAGCTAGCGGGCCACGAAAGGGGTTAGATGAGCAGTTCTTC.

The chain has TRBV19 and TRBJ2-7, with 10 bases aligning to TRBD2. The junction had 8 bases not matched to a gene; V was cut back by 9 bases and J by 0 bases. Per the germline V gene, CDR1 is LNHDA and CDR2 is SQIVND (reference sequence). CDR3 length: 15 amino acids. The CDR3 loop reads CASTQRGGSSYEQYF. CDR3 DNA: TGTGCCAGCACCCAGCGGGGGGGAAGCTCCTACGAGCAGTACTTC.

This clonotype was seen repeatedly, ten times or more. The genes are TRBV25-1 and TRBJ1-6; the D is unclear. CDR1 is MGHDK and CDR2 is SYGVNS in the germline V gene. V lost 1 base and J lost 8, with 6 bases in between. The CDR3 has 13 residues. The CDR3 loop reads CASSESWDSPLHF. The CDR3 nucleotides read TGTGCCAGCAGTGAATCTTGGGATTCACCCCTCCACTTT. Filled out from reference TRBV25-1 and TRBJ1-6, the complete variable domain reads EADIYQTPRYLVIGTGKKITLECSQTMGHDKMYWYQQDPGMELHLIHYSYGVNSTEKGDLSSESTVSRIRTEHFPLTLESARPSHTSQYLCASSESWDSPLHFGNGTRLTVT.

This clonotype was counted a few times. The genes are TRBV10-1 and TRBJ1-1; D unclear. Per germline, CDR1 WNHNN and CDR2 SYGVQD (reference sequence). The CDR3 sequence is 13 residues long. Trimming took 6 bases from V and 0 from J, leaving 8 bases between them. CDR3 coding DNA: TGCGCCAGCAGGACCACTTTGAACACTGAAGCTTTCTTT. Encoded protein: CASRTTLNTEAFF.

The V gene is TRBV3-1, the J gene TRBJ2-3, with D tentatively TRBD1 (5 bases). This CDR3 is 13 amino acids long. In germline, CDR1 is LGHDT, CDR2 YNNKEL (reference sequence). V was shortened by 1 base and J by 5 bases, with 7 bases between the two germline ends. This CDR3 is CASSQVRGDTQYF. Here the CDR3 DNA reads TGTGCCAGCAGCCAAGTTAGGGGAGATACGCAGTATTTT.

The gene calls are TRBV6-5 and TRBJ2-1; the D gene is possibly TRBD2 (6 bases). Germline values: CDR1 MNHEY, CDR2 SVGAGI. The CDR3 is made up of 15 amino acids. V dropped 4 bases and J dropped 5 bases, with 15 bases sitting between them. DNA for the CDR3: TGTGCCAGCAGTTTTGCCGGGGGTCCGCACAATGAGCAGTTCTTC. Amino acid sequence: CASSFAGGPHNEQFF.

This clonotype appeared a few times. The CDR3 here is CAISGRETTDTQYF. In DNA form, the CDR3 reads TGTGCCATCAGTGGACGGGAGACCACAGATACGCAGTATTTT. The chain carries TRBV10-3 and TRBJ2-3, with D maybe TRBD2 (6 bases). The germline CDR1 and CDR2 sequences are ENHRY and SYGVKD. This CDR3 contains 14 residues. V lost 4 bases to trimming and J lost 2 bases, with 10 bases between them.

This clonotype was seen repeatedly, ten times or more. The chain carries TRBV15 and TRBJ1-3, with D hard to call. The germline V gene has CDR1 LNHNV and CDR2 YYDKDF (reference sequence). CDR3 length: 12 residues. Trimming took off 1 base at V and 2 bases at J, with 0 bases between the two ends. The CDR3 nucleotides read TGTGCCACCAGCAGAGCTGGAAACACCATATATTTT. This translates into CATSRAGNTIYF.

This clonotype has at least ten counts. J is TRBJ1-2 and V is TRBV19; 7 positions match TRBD1. This CDR3 is 15 amino acids long. Unmatched junction bases numbered 16, after V lost 7 bases and J lost 8 bases. The germline CDR1 and CDR2 sequences are LNHDA and SQIVND (reference sequence). This CDR3 is CASTPQQGGARGYTF. CDR3 DNA: TGTGCCAGTACCCCTCAGCAAGGGGGCGCAAGGGGCTACACCTTC.